These 18 T cell receptor beta chains were all obtained from the same sample, sequenced in a study of T cell repertoires in cytomegalovirus infection. TCRdb fed the reads into MiXCR, producing one record per CDR3 protein. The profile shows approximately 190,000 distinct CDR3 sequences, approximately 30% of them singletons. Sequenced sample: PBMCs. Receptor source: a human donor in good health (CMV status not recorded). Some clones in this sample may be carry-over from other donors' samples.

DNA of the CDR3: TGTGCCAGCTCACCTTGGACTAGCGGGGCCCCCTACAATGAGCAGTTCTTC. Protein sequence: CASSPWTSGAPYNEQFF. The gene calls are TRBV18 and TRBJ2-1; 12 bases match TRBD2. This CDR3 region has 17 residues. CDR1 is KGHSH and CDR2 is LQKENI in the germline V gene. V shed 3 bases and J 2 bases; nucleotides not matched to a gene: 5.

The chain recombines TRBV18 with TRBJ2-7, with D possibly being TRBD2 (5 bases). The CDR3 is 15 residues long. Germline V gives CDR1 KGHSH, CDR2 LQKENI. V lost 3 bases and J 0 bases, leaving 12 bases between the germline ends. CDR3 region: CASSPIPEGSYEQYF. Here the CDR3 DNA reads TGTGCCAGCTCACCTATACCCGAGGGCTCCTACGAGCAGTACTTC.

The chain employs TRBV20-1 and TRBJ2-2; D assignment may be TRBD1 or TRBD2 (5 bases each). CDR1 DFQATT and CDR2 SNEGSKA come from the germline V gene (reference sequence). The CDR3 totals 14 residues. The V end was cut by 2 bases, the J end by 8 bases, with 15 bases between. The CDR3 DNA reads TGCAGTGCTAGAATCGGGGCTGAGGGAGGGGAGCTGTTTTTT. This encodes CSARIGAEGGELFF.

This clonotype has just a few counts. This chain joins TRBV5-1 and TRBJ1-4, with D possibly matching TRBD1 (5 bases). Germline V gene data show CDR1 as SGHRS and CDR2 as YFSETQ. V was pared by 2 bases and J by 7 bases, with 15 bases between. This CDR3 is 15 amino acids long. The CDR3 loop is CASSLEGGRGEKLFF. Written as DNA, the CDR3 is TGCGCCAGCAGCTTAGAGGGCGGAAGGGGTGAAAAACTGTTTTTT.

The rearrangement uses TRBV11-2 and TRBJ1-1, with D unresolved. V lost 0 bases, J lost 7 bases, and 6 bases lay in between. The CDR3 has 12 residues. Germline lookup yields CDR1 SGHAT and CDR2 FQNNGV. The CDR3 sequence: CASSLEGGEAFF. CDR3 DNA sequence: TGTGCCAGCAGCTTAGAAGGAGGTGAAGCTTTCTTT.

The chain joins TRBV6-4 to TRBJ2-1; 9 nucleotides align to TRBD2. Germline trimming cut 2 bases from V and 6 bases from J; bases unmatched to any gene: 5. This CDR3 region has 15 residues. Germline V gene data show CDR1 as MRHNA and CDR2 as SNTAGT. In DNA form, the CDR3 reads TGTGCCAGCAGTGACGGGATTAGCGGGGGCAATGAGCAGTTCTTC. Translation: CASSDGISGGNEQFF.

The CDR3 region has the DNA TGTGCCAGCAGCGACCGGGACAGCGGACACTACGAGCAGTACTTC. Amino acids: CASSDRDSGHYEQYF. V is TRBV9 and J is TRBJ2-7; 7 bases agree with TRBD1. Germline-derived CDR1 and CDR2 are SGDLS and YYNGEE. V lost 3 bases and J lost 3; bases outside the gene matches: 9. This CDR3 contains 15 residues.

This clonotype was recorded a few times. V and J are TRBV7-2 and TRBJ2-5; 10 bases match TRBD1. Germline V CDR1 and CDR2: SGHTA, FQGNSA. The CDR3 is 16 amino acids. The ends lost 1 base at V and 2 bases at J; junction bases unmatched: 4. The CDR3 sequence is CASSLGDRGSQETQYF. Written as DNA, the CDR3 is TGTGCCAGCAGCTTAGGGGACAGGGGTAGTCAAGAGACCCAGTACTTC.

This clonotype has just a few counts. The gene calls are TRBV30 and TRBJ2-1; TRBD2 aligns across 7 bases. The ends lost 3 bases at V and 4 bases at J; junction bases unmatched: 9. This CDR3 spans 15 amino acids. Per the germline V gene, CDR1 is GTSNPN and CDR2 is SVGIG (reference sequence). The CDR3 DNA reads as TGTGCCTGGAGAGAAATGTCGGGGGGATACAATGAGCAGTTCTTC. This sequence encodes CAWREMSGGYNEQFF.

This clonotype came up many times. The chain is built from TRBV7-2 and TRBJ1-5; no firm D call. The CDR3 has 16 amino acids. The V and J ends lost 0 bases and 4 bases respectively, with 13 bases between them. Germline-derived CDR1 and CDR2 are SGHTA and FQGNSA. The CDR3 sequence: CASSLARGRSNQPQHF. As DNA, the CDR3 is TGTGCCAGCAGCTTAGCGCGAGGGCGAAGTAATCAGCCCCAGCATTTT.

The chain employs TRBV20-1 and TRBJ1-1; D is perhaps TRBD1 (5 bases). CDR3 length equals 13 residues. The V gene's germline CDR1 is DFQATT and CDR2 SNEGSKA (reference sequence). CDR3 amino acids: CRGAQGSDTEAFF. The CDR3 DNA follows: TGCAGGGGCGCTCAGGGTTCTGACACTGAAGCTTTCTTT.

The gene calls are TRBV6-6 and TRBJ2-7; no reliable D call. The CDR3 consists of 11 residues. The V and J ends lost 6 bases and 4 bases respectively, with 7 bases between them. In germline, CDR1 is MNHNY, CDR2 SVGAGI (reference sequence). The CDR3 DNA follows: TGTGCCAGCAGCGCGAAGTACGAGCAGTACTTC. Amino acid sequence: CASSAKYEQYF.

This clonotype showed up many times. This chain links TRBV7-6 with TRBJ2-2; tentatively, D is TRBD1 or TRBD2 (6 bases each). The CDR3 is 16 residues long. The germline CDR1 and CDR2 sequences are SGHVS and FNYEAQ. The V end lost 1 base, the J end lost 8 bases, and 17 bases lay between the germline ends. CDR3 coding DNA: TGTGCCAGCAGCTTAGGTTCGGGGGCCGGCTTGGGGGAGCTGTTTTTT. Protein sequence: CASSLGSGAGLGELFF.

V is TRBV2 and J is TRBJ2-5; D unresolved. V lost 6 bases to trimming and J lost 5 bases, with 13 bases between them. This CDR3 spans 13 amino acids. Germline CDR1 reads SNHLY; CDR2 reads FYNNEI. DNA of the CDR3: TGTGCCAGCAGCCCGACCTGGTGGGAGACCCAGTACTTC. Protein product: CASSPTWWETQYF.

The V and J genes are TRBV12-5 and TRBJ2-7, with 7 nucleotides matching TRBD2. J was trimmed by 7 bases and V by 5 bases; bases with no gene match: 2. The germline V gene encodes CDR1 LGHNT and CDR2 FRNRAP. This CDR3 is built from 11 residues. CDR3 loop: CASGGLGEQYF. In DNA form, the CDR3 reads TGTGCTAGTGGTGGACTAGGGGAGCAGTACTTC.

In this sample, this clonotype turned up a few times. The chain joins TRBV11-2 to TRBJ2-3; D not resolved. V was shortened by 0 bases and J by 1 base, with 14 bases between the two germline ends. CDR3 length: 17 amino acids. The germline gives CDR1 SGHAT, CDR2 FQNNGV. The DNA of the CDR3 is TGTGCCAGCAGCTTAGATTTGGACCCCTATCGCACAGATACGCAGTATTTT. Translation gives CASSLDLDPYRTDTQYF.

The chain employs TRBV12-3 or TRBV12-4 and TRBJ2-1; 8 bases match TRBD1. The CDR3 contains 16 residues. V lost 6 bases to trimming and J lost 7 bases; unmatched junction nucleotides: 14. The CDR3 coding sequence is TGTGCCAGCAGCCCCGCCGGGGACAGGCCGACAAATGAGCAGTTCTTC. Residues: CASSPAGDRPTNEQFF.

The rearrangement joins TRBV11-1 to TRBJ2-2, with a weak D call TRBD1 (6 bases). V lost 5 bases and J lost 4, with 17 bases in between. This CDR3 has 16 residues. CDR1 and CDR2 from the germline V gene are SGHAT and FQDESV (reference sequence). The CDR3 DNA follows: TGTGCCAGCAGCCCCCTGGGGGCGGATAGCACCGGGGAGCTGTTTTTT. Translation: CASSPLGADSTGELFF.